This T cell receptor beta chain came from a study of metastatic and nonmetastatic thyroid tumors. The germline V gene has CDR1 MNHEY and CDR2 SVGEGT. V lost 5 bases, J lost 1 base, and 1 base stayed unmatched. The CDR3 totals 16 residues. The sample holds a few counts of this clone. How the authors handled the data: In papillary thyroid cancer, a distant-metastasis classifier was built using CDR3 differences across clinicopathological groups. With MiXCR, TCRdb called clones anew from the PCR reads. TCRdb's processing, not the authors' own work, is the source of the V and J calls. The sample lists 4,900 or so clones, 32% occurring once. Patients were all untreated before their thyroid surgery.

The TCR comes from a female donor with papillary thyroid cancer or a benign thyroid nodule (not recorded which). Some clones in this sample may be carry-over from other donors' samples. The chain carries TRBV6-2 or TRBV6-3 and TRBJ2-2, with TRBD2 matching over 13 bases. The sample taken for sequencing was adjacent normal tissue. This CDR3 reads CASSRLAGGNTGELFF. The CDR3 DNA sequence: TGTGCCAGCAGTCGACTAGCGGGGGGGAACACCGGGGAGCTGTTTTTT.